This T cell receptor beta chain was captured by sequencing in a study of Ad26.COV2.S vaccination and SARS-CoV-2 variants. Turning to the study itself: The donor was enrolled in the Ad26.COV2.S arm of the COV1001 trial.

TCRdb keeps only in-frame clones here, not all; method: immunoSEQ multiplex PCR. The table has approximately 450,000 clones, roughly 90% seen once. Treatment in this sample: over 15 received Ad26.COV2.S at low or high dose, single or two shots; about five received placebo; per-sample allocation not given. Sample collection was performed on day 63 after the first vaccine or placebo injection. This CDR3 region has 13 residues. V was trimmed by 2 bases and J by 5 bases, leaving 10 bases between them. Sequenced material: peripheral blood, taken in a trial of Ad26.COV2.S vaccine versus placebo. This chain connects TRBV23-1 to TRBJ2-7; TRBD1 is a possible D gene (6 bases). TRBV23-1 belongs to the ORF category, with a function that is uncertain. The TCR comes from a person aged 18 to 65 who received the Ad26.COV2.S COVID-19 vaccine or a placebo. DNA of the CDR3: TGCGCCAGCAGTCAAGGCTCAGGGGACGAGCAGTACTTC. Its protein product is CASSQGSGDEQYF.